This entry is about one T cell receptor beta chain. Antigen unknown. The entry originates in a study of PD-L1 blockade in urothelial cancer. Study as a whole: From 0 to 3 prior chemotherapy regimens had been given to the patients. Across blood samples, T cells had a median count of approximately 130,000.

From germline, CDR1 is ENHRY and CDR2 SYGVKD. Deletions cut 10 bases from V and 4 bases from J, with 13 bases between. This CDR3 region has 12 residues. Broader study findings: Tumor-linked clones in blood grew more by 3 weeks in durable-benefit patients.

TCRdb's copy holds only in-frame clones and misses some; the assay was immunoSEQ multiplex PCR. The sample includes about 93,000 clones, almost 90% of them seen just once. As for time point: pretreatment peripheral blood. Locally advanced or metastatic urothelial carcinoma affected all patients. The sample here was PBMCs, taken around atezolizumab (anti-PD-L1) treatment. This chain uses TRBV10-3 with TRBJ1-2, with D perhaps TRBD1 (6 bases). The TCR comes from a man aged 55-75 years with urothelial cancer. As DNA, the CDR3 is TGTGCCAAACAGGGTACTGGCTATGGCTACACCTTC. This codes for CAKQGTGYGYTF.